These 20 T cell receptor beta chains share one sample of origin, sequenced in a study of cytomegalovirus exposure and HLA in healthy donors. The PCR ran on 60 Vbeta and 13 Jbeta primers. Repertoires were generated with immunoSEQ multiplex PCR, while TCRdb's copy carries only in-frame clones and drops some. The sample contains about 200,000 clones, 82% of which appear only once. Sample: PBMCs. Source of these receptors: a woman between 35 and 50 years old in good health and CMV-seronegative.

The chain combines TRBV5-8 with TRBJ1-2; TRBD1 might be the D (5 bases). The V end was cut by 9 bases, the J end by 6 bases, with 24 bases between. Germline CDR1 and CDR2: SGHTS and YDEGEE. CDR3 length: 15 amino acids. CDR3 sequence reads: CATNPGKGIVDGYTF. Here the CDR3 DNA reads TGTGCCACCAACCCTGGGAAGGGGATCGTCGATGGCTACACCTTC.

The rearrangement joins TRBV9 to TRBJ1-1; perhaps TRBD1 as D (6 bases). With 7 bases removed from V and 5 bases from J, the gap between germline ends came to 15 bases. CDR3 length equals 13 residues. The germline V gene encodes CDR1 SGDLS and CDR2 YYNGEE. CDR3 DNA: TGTGCCAGCGGAAATGGACAGACAACTGAAGCTTTCTTT. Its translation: CASGNGQTTEAFF.

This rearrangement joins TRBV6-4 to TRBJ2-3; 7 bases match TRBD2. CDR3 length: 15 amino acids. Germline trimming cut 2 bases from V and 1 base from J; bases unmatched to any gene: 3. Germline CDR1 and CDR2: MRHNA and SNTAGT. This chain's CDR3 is CASSDESGGTDTQYF. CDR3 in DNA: TGTGCCAGCAGTGACGAGAGCGGGGGCACAGATACGCAGTATTTT.

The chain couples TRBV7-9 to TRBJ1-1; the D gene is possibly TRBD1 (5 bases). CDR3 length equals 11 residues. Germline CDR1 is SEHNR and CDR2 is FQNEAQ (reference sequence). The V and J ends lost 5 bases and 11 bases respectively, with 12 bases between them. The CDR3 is CASSDSIGAFF. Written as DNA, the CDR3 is TGTGCCAGCAGCGACAGTATCGGGGCTTTCTTT.

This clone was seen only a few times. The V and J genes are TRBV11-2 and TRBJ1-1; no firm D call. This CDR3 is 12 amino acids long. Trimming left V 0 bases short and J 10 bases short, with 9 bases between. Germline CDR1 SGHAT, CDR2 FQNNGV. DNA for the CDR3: TGTGCCAGCAGCTTAGATGCGTACGGAGCTTTCTTT. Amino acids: CASSLDAYGAFF.

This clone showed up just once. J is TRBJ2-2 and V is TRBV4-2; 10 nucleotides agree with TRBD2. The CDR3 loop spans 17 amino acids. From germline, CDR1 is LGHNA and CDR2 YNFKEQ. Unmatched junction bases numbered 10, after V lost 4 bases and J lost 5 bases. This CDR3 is CASSPRAAGGGTGELFF. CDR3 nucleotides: TGTGCCAGCAGCCCGAGGGCAGCGGGAGGGGGGACCGGGGAGCTGTTTTTT.

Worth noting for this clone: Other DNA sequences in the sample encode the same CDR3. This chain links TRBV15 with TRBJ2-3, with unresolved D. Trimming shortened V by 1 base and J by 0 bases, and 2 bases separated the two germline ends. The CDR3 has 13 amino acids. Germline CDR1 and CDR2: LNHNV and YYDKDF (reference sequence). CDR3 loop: CATSRASTDTQYF. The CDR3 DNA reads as TGTGCCACCAGCAGAGCTAGCACAGATACGCAGTATTTT. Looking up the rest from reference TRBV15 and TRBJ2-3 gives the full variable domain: DAMVIQNPRYQVTQFGKPVTLSCSQTLNHNVMYWYQQKSSQAPKLLFHYYDKDFNNEADTPDNFQSRRPNTSFCFLDIRSPGLGDTAMYLCATSRASTDTQYFGPGTRLTVL.

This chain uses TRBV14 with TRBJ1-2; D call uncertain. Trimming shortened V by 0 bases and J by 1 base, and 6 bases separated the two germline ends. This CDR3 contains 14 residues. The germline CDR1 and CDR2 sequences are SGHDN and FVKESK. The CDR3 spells CASSQDRVNYGYTF. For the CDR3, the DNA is TGTGCCAGCAGCCAAGATCGGGTTAACTATGGCTACACCTTC.

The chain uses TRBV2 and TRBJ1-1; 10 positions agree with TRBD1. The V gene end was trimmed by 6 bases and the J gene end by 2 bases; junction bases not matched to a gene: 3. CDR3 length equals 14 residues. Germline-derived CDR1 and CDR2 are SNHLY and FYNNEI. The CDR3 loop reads CASRRQGANTEAFF. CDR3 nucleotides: TGTGCCAGCAGGAGACAGGGGGCTAACACTGAAGCTTTCTTT.

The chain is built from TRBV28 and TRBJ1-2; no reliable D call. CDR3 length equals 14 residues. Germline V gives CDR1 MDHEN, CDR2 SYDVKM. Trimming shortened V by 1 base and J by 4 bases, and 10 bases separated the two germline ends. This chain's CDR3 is CASSLLAPRYGYTF. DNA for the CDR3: TGTGCCAGCAGTTTATTAGCCCCGCGCTATGGCTACACCTTC.

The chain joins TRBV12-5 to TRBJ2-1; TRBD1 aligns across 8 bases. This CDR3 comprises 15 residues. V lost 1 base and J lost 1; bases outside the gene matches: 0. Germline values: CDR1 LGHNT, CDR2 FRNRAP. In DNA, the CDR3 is TGTGCTAGTGGTTTGGGACAGGGGTCCTACAATGAGCAGTTCTTC. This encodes CASGLGQGSYNEQFF.

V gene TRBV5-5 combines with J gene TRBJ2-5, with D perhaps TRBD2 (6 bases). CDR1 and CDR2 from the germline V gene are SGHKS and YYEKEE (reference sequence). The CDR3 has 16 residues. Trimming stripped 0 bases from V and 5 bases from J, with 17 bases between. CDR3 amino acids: CASSLGEGTARETQYF. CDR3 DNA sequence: TGTGCCAGCAGCTTGGGGGAAGGGACTGCGAGGGAGACCCAGTACTTC.

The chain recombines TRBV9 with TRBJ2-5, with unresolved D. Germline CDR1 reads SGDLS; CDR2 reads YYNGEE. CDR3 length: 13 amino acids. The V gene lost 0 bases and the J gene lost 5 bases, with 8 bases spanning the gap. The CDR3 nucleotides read TGTGCCAGCAGCGTAGCTACGTTGGAGACCCAGTACTTC. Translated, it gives CASSVATLETQYF.

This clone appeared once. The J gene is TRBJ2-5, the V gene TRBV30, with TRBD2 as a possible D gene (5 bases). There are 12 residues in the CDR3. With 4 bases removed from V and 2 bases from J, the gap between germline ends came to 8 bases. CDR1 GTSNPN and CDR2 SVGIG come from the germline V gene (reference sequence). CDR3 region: CAWTDYQETQYF. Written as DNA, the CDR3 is TGTGCCTGGACCGACTATCAAGAGACCCAGTACTTC.

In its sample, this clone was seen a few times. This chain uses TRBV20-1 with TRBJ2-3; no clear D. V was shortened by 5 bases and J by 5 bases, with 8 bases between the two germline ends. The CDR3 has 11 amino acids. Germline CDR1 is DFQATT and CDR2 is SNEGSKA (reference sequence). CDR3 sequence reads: CSAFRRDTQYF. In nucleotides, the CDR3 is TGCAGTGCTTTTCGTCGAGATACGCAGTATTTT.

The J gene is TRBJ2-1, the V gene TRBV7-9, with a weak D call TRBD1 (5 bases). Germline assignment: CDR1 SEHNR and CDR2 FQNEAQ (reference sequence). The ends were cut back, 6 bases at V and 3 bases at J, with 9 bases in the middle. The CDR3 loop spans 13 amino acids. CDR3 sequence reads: CASRPDSYNEQFF. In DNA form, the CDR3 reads TGTGCCAGCAGACCTGACAGCTACAATGAGCAGTTCTTC.

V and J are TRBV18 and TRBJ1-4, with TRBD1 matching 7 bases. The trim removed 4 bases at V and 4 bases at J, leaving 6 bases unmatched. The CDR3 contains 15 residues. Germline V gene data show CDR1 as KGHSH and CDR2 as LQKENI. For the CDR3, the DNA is TGTGCCAGCTCACGCGGACAGGCGAATAATGAAAAACTGTTTTTT. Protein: CASSRGQANNEKLFF.

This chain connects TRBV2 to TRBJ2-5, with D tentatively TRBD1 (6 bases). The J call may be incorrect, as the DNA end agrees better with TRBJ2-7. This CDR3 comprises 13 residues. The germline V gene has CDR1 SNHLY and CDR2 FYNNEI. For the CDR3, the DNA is TGTGCGACGCGGACAGAGATTTCCTACGAGCAGTACTTC. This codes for CATRTEISYEQYF.

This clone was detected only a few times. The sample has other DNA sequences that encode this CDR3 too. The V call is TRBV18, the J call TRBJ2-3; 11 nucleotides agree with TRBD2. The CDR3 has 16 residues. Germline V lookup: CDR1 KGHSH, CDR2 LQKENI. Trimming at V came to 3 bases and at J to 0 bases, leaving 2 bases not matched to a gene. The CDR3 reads CASSPRLAGSTDTQYF. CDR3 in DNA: TGTGCCAGCTCACCCAGACTAGCGGGGAGCACAGATACGCAGTATTTT.

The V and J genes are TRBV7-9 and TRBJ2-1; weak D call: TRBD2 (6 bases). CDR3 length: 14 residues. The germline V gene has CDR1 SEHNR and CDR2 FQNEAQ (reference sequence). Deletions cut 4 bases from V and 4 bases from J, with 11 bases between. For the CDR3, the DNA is TGTGCCAGCAGCTCCTCCGGGGGATACAATGAGCAGTTCTTC. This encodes CASSSSGGYNEQFF. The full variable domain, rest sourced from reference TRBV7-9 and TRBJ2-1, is DTGVSQNPRHKITKRGQNVTFRCDPISEHNRLYWYRQTLGQGPEFLTYFQNEAQLEKSRLLSDRFSAERPKGSFSTLEIQRTEQGDSAMYLCASSSSGGYNEQFFGPGTRLTVL.